This T cell receptor beta chain was identified during a study of beta chain features in type 1 diabetes. Per germline, CDR1 MGHDK and CDR2 SYGVNS. V was shortened by 3 bases and J by 5 bases, with 13 bases between the two germline ends. There are 14 residues in the CDR3. This clone was observed a few times. Its antigen is not identified. Findings and caveats of the study: Among patients with Type 1 diabetes, TCRB CDR3s were moderately but significantly shorter in every one of the four CD4+ subsets.

Every bit of the isolated RNA underwent reverse transcription, so sequencing read expressed TCRB transcripts. Some clones are missing from TCRdb's copy, which holds only in-frame ones; the method was immunoSEQ multiplex PCR. Here the sample spans some 700,000 clones, around 15% being singletons. The TCR sequence derives from a man aged 18 to 30 with type 1 diabetes. The chain uses TRBV25-1 and TRBJ1-2; D gene unclear. Sequencing was done on a sample of naive CD4+ T cells from blood. CDR3 sequence reads: CASSDLHSGYGYTF. In DNA, the CDR3 is TGTGCCAGCAGTGACTTACACTCGGGGTATGGCTACACCTTC.